This T cell receptor beta chain was recorded in a study of identifying expanded T cells in peripheral blood. Points from the study as a whole: Across healthy donors, higher total template counts meant significantly greater approximately 2-week count variance.

Collection occurred without any documented infections or immune events in donors. The table came from immunoSEQ multiplex PCR; TCRdb's copy has only in-frame clones and leaves some out. The sample lists 90,000 to 120,000 clones, roughly 90% occurring once. Details on this clone: Antigen: not known.

The trim removed 4 bases at V and 4 bases at J, leaving 2 bases unmatched. The CDR3 contains 14 residues. Per germline, CDR1 MDHEN and CDR2 SYDVKM. The V gene is TRBV28, the J gene TRBJ1-5; 9 positions agree with TRBD1. Specimen: blood. The TCR originated in a person aged 18 to 70 in good health. The CDR3: CASSWGQGNQPQHF. The CDR3 bases are TGTGCCAGCAGTTGGGGACAGGGAAATCAGCCCCAGCATTTT.